The clone carrying this T cell receptor (beta chain) was observed once. What it binds is unknown. This sample is part of a study of T cell repertoires in cytomegalovirus infection. Study in general: Epitope selection comprised recently identified HLA-C-restricted CMV epitopes and well-studied HLA-B-restricted CMV epitopes. An indication of both CMV infection and matching HLA type came from public TCR beta signatures.

Study results and limitations: What dominated the ex vivo response were HLA-C-restricted CMV-specific TCR beta clonotypes.

MiXCR, applied by TCRdb to the reads, yields one record per CDR3 protein. The sample lists 680,000 or so distinct CDR3 sequences, 33% occurring once. The CDR3 is 17 amino acids. CDR1 is SGHKS and CDR2 is YYEKEE in the germline V gene (reference sequence). V gave up 3 bases and J gave up 2 bases; unmatched junction bases: 10. Specimen: cultured PBMCs, collected from culture after CMV antigen stimulation. The chain combines TRBV5-5 with TRBJ2-3; 9 bases agree with TRBD2. The receptor comes from a human donor in good health (CMV status not recorded). Some clones in this sample may be carry-over from other donors' samples. The CDR3 DNA is TGTGCCAGCAGCTCCCCCCGGGTAGCGGGAGACACAGATACGCAGTATTTT. Protein sequence: CASSSPRVAGDTDTQYF. Full variable domain (remainder filled in from reference TRBV5-5 and TRBJ2-3): DAGVTQSPTHLIKTRGQQVTLRCSPISGHKSVSWYQQVLGQGPQFIFQYYEKEERGRGNFPDRFSARQFPNYSSELNVNALLLGDSALYLCASSSPRVAGDTDTQYFGPGTRLTVL.